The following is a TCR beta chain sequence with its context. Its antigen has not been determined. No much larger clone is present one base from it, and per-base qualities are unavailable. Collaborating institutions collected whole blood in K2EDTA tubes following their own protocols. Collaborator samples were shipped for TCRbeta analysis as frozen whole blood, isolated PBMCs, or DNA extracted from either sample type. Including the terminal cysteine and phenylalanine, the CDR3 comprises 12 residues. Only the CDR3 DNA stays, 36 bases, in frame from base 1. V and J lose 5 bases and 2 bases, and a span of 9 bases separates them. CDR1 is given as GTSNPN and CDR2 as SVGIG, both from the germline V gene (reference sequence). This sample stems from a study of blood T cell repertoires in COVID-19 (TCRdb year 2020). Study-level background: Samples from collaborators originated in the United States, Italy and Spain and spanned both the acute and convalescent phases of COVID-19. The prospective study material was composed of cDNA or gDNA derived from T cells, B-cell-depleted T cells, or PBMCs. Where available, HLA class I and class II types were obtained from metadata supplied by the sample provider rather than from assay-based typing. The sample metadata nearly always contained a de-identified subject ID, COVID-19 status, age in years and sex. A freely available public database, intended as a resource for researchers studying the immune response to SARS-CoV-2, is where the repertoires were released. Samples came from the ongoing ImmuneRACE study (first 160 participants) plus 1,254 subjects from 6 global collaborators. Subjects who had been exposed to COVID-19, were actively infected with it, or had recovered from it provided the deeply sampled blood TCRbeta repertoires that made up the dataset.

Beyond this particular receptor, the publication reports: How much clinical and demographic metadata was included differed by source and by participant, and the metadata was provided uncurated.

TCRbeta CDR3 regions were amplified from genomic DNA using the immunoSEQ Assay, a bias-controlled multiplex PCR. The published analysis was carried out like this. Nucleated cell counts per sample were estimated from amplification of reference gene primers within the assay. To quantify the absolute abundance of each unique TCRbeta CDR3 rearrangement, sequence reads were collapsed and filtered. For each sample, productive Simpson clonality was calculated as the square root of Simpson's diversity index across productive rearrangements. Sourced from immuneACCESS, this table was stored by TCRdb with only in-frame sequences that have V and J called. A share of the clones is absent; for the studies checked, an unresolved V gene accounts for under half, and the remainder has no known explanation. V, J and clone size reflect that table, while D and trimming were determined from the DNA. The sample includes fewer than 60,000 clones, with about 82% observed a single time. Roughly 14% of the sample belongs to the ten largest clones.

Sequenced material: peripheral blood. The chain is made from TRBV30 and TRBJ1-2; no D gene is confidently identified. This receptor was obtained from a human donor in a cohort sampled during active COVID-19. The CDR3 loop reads CAWLGANYGYTF. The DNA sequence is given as TGTGCCTGGCTAGGTGCAAACTATGGCTACACCTTC.